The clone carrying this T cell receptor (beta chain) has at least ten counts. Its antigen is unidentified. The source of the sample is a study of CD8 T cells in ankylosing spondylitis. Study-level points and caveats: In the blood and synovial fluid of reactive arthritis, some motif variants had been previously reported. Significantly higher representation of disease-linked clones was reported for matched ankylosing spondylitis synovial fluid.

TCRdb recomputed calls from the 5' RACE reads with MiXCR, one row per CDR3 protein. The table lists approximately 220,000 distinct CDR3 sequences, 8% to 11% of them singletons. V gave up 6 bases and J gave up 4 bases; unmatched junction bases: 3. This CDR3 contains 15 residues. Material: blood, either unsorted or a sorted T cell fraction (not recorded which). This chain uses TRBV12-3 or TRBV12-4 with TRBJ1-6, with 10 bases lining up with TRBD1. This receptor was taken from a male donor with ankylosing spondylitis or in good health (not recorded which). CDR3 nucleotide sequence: TGTGCCAGCAGCCCGGGACAGGGGTATAATTCACCCCTCCACTTT. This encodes CASSPGQGYNSPLHF.